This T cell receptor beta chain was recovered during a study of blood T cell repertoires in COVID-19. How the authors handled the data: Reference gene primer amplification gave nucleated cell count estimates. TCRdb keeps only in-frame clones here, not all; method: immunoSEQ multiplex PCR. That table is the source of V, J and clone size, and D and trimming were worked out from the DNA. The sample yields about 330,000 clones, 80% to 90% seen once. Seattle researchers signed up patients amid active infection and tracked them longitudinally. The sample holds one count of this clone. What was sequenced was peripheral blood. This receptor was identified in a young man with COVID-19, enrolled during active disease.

The CDR3 spells CASSPQQAGNTEAFF. CDR3 bases: TGTGCCAGCTCACCACAACAGGCTGGGAACACTGAAGCTTTCTTT. The gene calls are TRBV18 and TRBJ1-1; D perhaps matches TRBD1 (5 bases). V dropped 1 base and J dropped 1 base, with 10 bases sitting between them. The CDR3 is made up of 15 amino acids. CDR1 is KGHSH and CDR2 is LQKENI in the germline V gene.